Here is one T cell receptor (beta chain) with its context. Its matching antigen is unknown. 1-10 million cryopreserved PBMC were held in samples before DNA extraction. At the survey level, the v3.0 immunoSEQ assay was run. Sequencing was performed with immunoSEQ multiplex PCR; in TCRdb, only in-frame clones are kept and a portion is missing. The sample holds 20,000 to 25,000 clones, 80% to 95% seen once. The CDR3 totals 15 residues. Germline CDR1 MNHNS, CDR2 SASEGT. Trimming cost V 7 bases and J 6 bases, with 18 bases left between them. The data were taken from a study of long-term antiretroviral therapy in people with HIV. Study conclusions and caveats: ART adherence, viral resistance and therapy changes went unrecorded. Across all time points, the repertoire was dominated by clones that expanded before ART.

The sample consisted of unsorted PBMCs, taken 4.4 years after starting antiretroviral therapy. The chain uses TRBV6-1 and TRBJ2-2, with D possibly TRBD2 on 6 matching bases. The TCR was taken from a woman in her fifties or sixties with HIV. The CDR3 reads CASTPSWGGPGELFF. CDR3 nucleotides: TGTGCCAGCACTCCTTCGTGGGGAGGCCCCGGGGAGCTGTTTTTT.